The sequence of this TCR beta chain was determined in a study of cytomegalovirus exposure and HLA in healthy donors. Findings and caveats of the study: A later analysis linked a missense DCLRE1C variant to TCR beta V- and J-gene trimming. A later analysis found most CMV-associated TCR beta chains apparently HLA-restricted.

The PCR ran on 60 Vbeta and 13 Jbeta primers. Data came from immunoSEQ multiplex PCR; TCRdb stores just in-frame clones and leaves some out. The sample shows around 170,000 clones, around 84% of them seen only once. Trimming at V came to 5 bases and at J to 7 bases, leaving 7 bases not matched to a gene. The germline V gene has CDR1 LNHNV and CDR2 YYDKDF (reference sequence). This CDR3 has 14 amino acids. Note on this clone: What it binds is unknown.

This receptor was obtained from a woman aged 45 to 65 in good health and CMV-seropositive. The source material was PBMCs. The chain employs TRBV15 and TRBJ2-1; 8 positions match TRBD1. CDR3 coding DNA: TGTGCCACCAGCGGAGCAGGGGGCTGGAATGAGCAGTTCTTC. Translated: CATSGAGGWNEQFF.